This T cell receptor beta chain was recorded in a study of T cell responses to AZD1222 COVID-19 vaccine. General study findings and limits: Researchers report vaccine-associated CD4 TCRs spanning spike, with dominance at 160-218 and 743-854.

Between the trimmed V and J ends, which lost 0 bases and 7 bases, there was a span of 12 bases. There are 14 residues in the CDR3. Germline V gene sequence: CDR1 LGHNA, CDR2 YSLEER. This clone has a single count. What it binds is not known. Some clones are missing from TCRdb's copy, which holds only in-frame ones; the method was immunoSEQ multiplex PCR. The sample has 80,000 to 90,000 clones, roughly 90% seen once. The sequence came from an adult in good health. V gene TRBV4-3 combines with J gene TRBJ1-1, with D unresolved. The specimen was peripheral blood, collected on day 0 of MenACWY control vaccination. The CDR3 is CASSQDLAGLEAFF. For the CDR3, the DNA is TGCGCCAGCAGCCAAGATCTAGCCGGGCTTGAAGCTTTCTTT.